One sample yielded the 7 T cell receptor beta chains listed below, sequenced in a study of shared clonotypes between healthy human individuals. Sequencing was performed with immunoSEQ multiplex PCR; in TCRdb, only in-frame clones are kept and a portion is missing. This sample carries around 88,000 clones, roughly two thirds of them seen once, and the ten largest clones take less than 50%. Sequenced: memory CD8+ T cells sorted from blood. Subset: CD45RO+ cells pooled with CCR7-negative TemRA cells. Source of these receptors: a man aged 25-40 years in good health.

This sequence joins TRBV13 and TRBJ2-5; D remains unclear. Germline V gene data show CDR1 as PRHDT and CDR2 as FYEKMQ (reference sequence). The V and J ends lost 6 bases and 2 bases respectively, with 13 bases between them. The CDR3 totals 14 residues. The CDR3 reads CASSEMGRQETQYF. The CDR3 coding sequence is TGTGCCAGCAGTGAAATGGGCAGACAAGAGACCCAGTACTTC.

This clone was counted a few times. The CDR3 nucleotides read TGTGCCAGCAGCACAGAGACTAGCGGGCGGCAGTACTTC. Residues: CASSTETSGRQYF. The chain employs TRBV11-3 and TRBJ2-7; TRBD2 matches 10 bases. Germline lookup yields CDR1 SGHNT and CDR2 YENEEA. V shed 5 bases and J 9 bases; nucleotides not matched to a gene: 7. The CDR3 covers 13 residues.

J is TRBJ2-3 and V is TRBV14; D remains ambiguous. V was pared by 4 bases and J by 2 bases, with 16 bases between. CDR1 SGHDN and CDR2 FVKESK come from the germline V gene. This CDR3 region has 16 residues. The CDR3 loop is CASSLLISAATDTQYF. CDR3 coding DNA: TGTGCCAGCAGCCTTCTAATTTCGGCAGCCACAGATACGCAGTATTTT.

This chain links TRBV5-8 with TRBJ2-3, with 7 bases lining up with TRBD1. The germline V gene has CDR1 SGHTS and CDR2 YDEGEE. The ends lost 4 bases at V and 0 bases at J; junction bases unmatched: 8. This CDR3 is built from 16 residues. The CDR3 loop is CASSDGQDTSTDTQYF. CDR3 nucleotides: TGTGCCAGCAGCGATGGACAGGACACTAGCACAGATACGCAGTATTTT.

CDR3 sequence: CASSEAGGNQPQHF. CDR3 nucleotide sequence: TGTGCCAGCAGTGAAGCAGGGGGCAATCAGCCCCAGCATTTT. The V and J genes are TRBV6-1 and TRBJ1-5; tentative D call: TRBD1 (5 bases). Trimming left V 0 bases short and J 2 bases short, with 5 bases between. The CDR3 sequence is 14 residues long. From germline, CDR1 is MNHNS and CDR2 SASEGT.

CDR3 nucleotides: TGTGCCAGCAGCATAGCGGGATATGGGGCCAACGTCCTGACTTTC. Translating gives CASSIAGYGANVLTF. V gene TRBV2 combines with J gene TRBJ2-6, with TRBD2 matching 8 bases. V lost 6 bases and J lost 3; bases outside the gene matches: 4. Per germline, CDR1 SNHLY and CDR2 FYNNEI. The length of the CDR3 is 15 residues. The full variable domain, its missing parts supplied by reference TRBV2 and TRBJ2-6, is EPEVTQTPSHQVTQMGQEVILRCVPISNHLYFYWYRQILGQKVEFLVSFYNNEISEKSEIFDDQFSVERPDGSNFTLKIRSTKLEDSAMYFCASSIAGYGANVLTFGAGSRLTVL.

This clone was found a few times. The genes are TRBV7-6 and TRBJ2-5; D possibly uses TRBD1 or TRBD2 (5 bases each). CDR3 length: 12 residues. V was shortened by 8 bases and J by 5 bases, with 12 bases between the two germline ends. Germline V gives CDR1 SGHVS, CDR2 FNYEAQ. The CDR3 nucleotides read TGTGCCAGCGGGACGTGGTCCGAGACCCAGTACTTC. Translating gives CASGTWSETQYF.